These 26 T cell receptor beta chains were sequenced from one sample in a study of blood T cell repertoires in COVID-19. Some clones are missing from TCRdb's copy, which holds only in-frame ones; the method was immunoSEQ multiplex PCR. Of more than 300,000 clones detected, around 87% appear once; the ten largest clones hold 1.9%. Sample: PBMCs or T cells enriched from blood (not recorded which). The receptors derive from a man aged 35 to 55 in a cohort exposed to, infected with or recovered from COVID-19 (not recorded which).

This chain links TRBV30 with TRBJ1-4; tentatively, D is TRBD1 (5 bases). Trimming shortened V by 1 base and J by 5 bases, and 11 bases separated the two germline ends. Germline assignment: CDR1 GTSNPN and CDR2 SVGIG (reference sequence). The CDR3 has 14 residues. CDR3 bases: TGTGCCTGGAGTGATCTCTCAGGGAATGAAAAACTGTTTTTT. The encoded protein is CAWSDLSGNEKLFF.

The chain combines TRBV10-2 with TRBJ2-1, with TRBD1 matching over 8 bases. The CDR3 extends over 19 amino acids. Losses at the gene ends were 6 bases for V and 0 bases for J; bases not matched to a gene: 16. The germline CDR1 and CDR2 sequences are WSHSY and SAAADI. CDR3 DNA sequence: TGCGCCAGCAGCGGGACAGGCAAAAGTCGGACCAGCTCCTACAATGAGCAGTTCTTC. This translates into CASSGTGKSRTSSYNEQFF.

Only a few counts were recorded for this clone. V is TRBV7-3 and J is TRBJ2-1; TRBD2 is a possible D gene (6 bases). CDR3 length: 12 amino acids. V lost 5 bases to trimming and J lost 13 bases, with 15 bases between them. Germline assignment: CDR1 SGHTA and CDR2 FQGTGA. The CDR3 region is CASSPGGSQQFF. CDR3 nucleotides: TGTGCCAGCAGCCCCGGGGGTTCACAACAGTTCTTC.

J is TRBJ1-3 and V is TRBV3-1 (or the pseudogene TRBV3-2), with no clear D. This CDR3 comprises 15 residues. V was clipped by 2 bases and J by 0 bases, with 8 bases between them. The germline V gene encodes CDR1 LGHDT and CDR2 YNNKEL (reference sequence). The CDR3 DNA sequence: TGTGCCAGCAGCCAAATCCCGAGCTCTGGAAACACCATATATTTT. Encoded protein: CASSQIPSSGNTIYF.

The genes are TRBV30 and TRBJ2-5, with 13 positions matching TRBD2. CDR1 is GTSNPN, CDR2 SVGIG, per germline (reference sequence). The CDR3 is made up of 15 amino acids. V was clipped by 0 bases and J by 7 bases; unmatched bases: 5. CDR3 residues: CAWSVGTSGKVTQYF. In DNA form, the CDR3 reads TGTGCCTGGAGTGTAGGGACTAGCGGGAAGGTGACCCAGTACTTC.

This clone was recorded once. The V call is TRBV4-2, the J call TRBJ2-1; 7 bases agree with TRBD2. The CDR3 sequence is 16 residues long. The germline CDR1 and CDR2 sequences are LGHNA and YNFKEQ. Trimming cost V 1 base and J 7 bases; bases outside gene matches: 10. In nucleotides, the CDR3 is TGTGCCAGCAGCCAAGTCGGCGGGAGCGAGTGGAATGAGCAGTTCTTC. Translating it yields CASSQVGGSEWNEQFF.

The chain uses TRBV3-1 (or the pseudogene TRBV3-2) and TRBJ1-2, with a tentative D call TRBD1 (5 bases). CDR1 and CDR2 (germline): LGHDT, YNNKEL (reference sequence). Trimming took off 1 base at V and 7 bases at J, with 16 bases between the two ends. This CDR3 is built from 15 residues. The CDR3 coding sequence is TGTGCCAGCAGCCAAGCTGGAGAAGGGAGGGGTGGCTACACCTTC. This sequence encodes CASSQAGEGRGGYTF.

This clone came up once. The chain recombines TRBV30 with TRBJ2-2; D uncertain. The CDR3 runs 15 residues. The V end was cut by 2 bases, the J end by 3 bases, with 13 bases between. Germline V CDR1 and CDR2: GTSNPN, SVGIG (reference sequence). DNA of the CDR3: TGTGCCTGGAGTTTCCGGCCAGGTTACACCGGGGAGCTGTTTTTT. Amino acids: CAWSFRPGYTGELFF.

The V and J genes are TRBV5-1 and TRBJ1-2; TRBD1 agrees at 7 bases. The CDR3 length is 16 residues. CDR1 and CDR2 from the germline V gene are SGHRS and YFSETQ. The V and J ends lost 4 bases and 4 bases, in that order; junction bases with no gene match: 13. The CDR3 reads CASSRTGPPAGYGYTF. The CDR3 DNA is TGCGCCAGCAGCCGGACAGGACCCCCGGCGGGCTATGGCTACACCTTC.

The V gene is TRBV7-2, the J gene TRBJ1-6; D possibly corresponds to TRBD1 (5 bases). CDR1 SGHTA and CDR2 FQGNSA come from the germline V gene. V was shortened by 0 bases and J by 8 bases, with 17 bases between the two germline ends. This CDR3 contains 17 residues. The CDR3 nucleotides read TGTGCCAGCAGCTTAGCGAAGGGGATTAGGATTGATTCACCCCTCCACTTT. It is translated as CASSLAKGIRIDSPLHF.

The CDR3 loop is CAWSDSTSGSWNDEQFF. CDR3 DNA: TGTGCCTGGAGCGATTCCACTAGCGGGAGCTGGAATGATGAGCAGTTCTTC. V is TRBV30 and J is TRBJ2-1; TRBD2 agrees at 11 bases. CDR3 length: 17 amino acids. Germline assignment: CDR1 GTSNPN and CDR2 SVGIG (reference sequence). V dropped 3 bases and J dropped 8; count of bases not matched to a gene: 15.

The count of this clone is one. This chain links TRBV18 with TRBJ2-1; the match to TRBD1 covers 8 bases. CDR3 length: 12 residues. Germline CDR1 KGHSH, CDR2 LQKENI. The junction had 6 bases not matched to a gene; V was cut back by 2 bases and J by 15 bases. The CDR3 reads CASSPMDRVPFF. CDR3 bases: TGTGCCAGCTCACCAATGGACAGGGTCCCGTTCTTC.

The chain links TRBV15 to TRBJ2-5; 8 nucleotides match TRBD2. This CDR3 comprises 14 residues. Germline assignment: CDR1 LNHNV and CDR2 YYDKDF (reference sequence). The V and J ends lost 4 bases and 4 bases, in that order; junction bases with no gene match: 5. CDR3 loop: CATSTRGGLETQYF. CDR3 DNA sequence: TGTGCCACCAGCACCCGGGGGGGTCTAGAGACCCAGTACTTC. Filled out from reference TRBV15 and TRBJ2-5, the complete variable domain reads DAMVIQNPRYQVTQFGKPVTLSCSQTLNHNVMYWYQQKSSQAPKLLFHYYDKDFNNEADTPDNFQSRRPNTSFCFLDIRSPGLGDTAMYLCATSTRGGLETQYFGPGTRLLVL.

The gene calls are TRBV6-4 and TRBJ2-1; 7 bases line up with TRBD2. The CDR3 consists of 13 residues. The ends lost 10 bases at V and 4 bases at J; junction bases unmatched: 7. Germline-derived CDR1 and CDR2 are MRHNA and SNTAGT. The CDR3 loop is CATAPAGYNEQFF. For the CDR3, the DNA is TGTGCCACCGCCCCAGCGGGATACAATGAGCAGTTCTTC.

This chain uses TRBV6-9 with TRBJ1-5; the D is unclear. V lost 4 bases, J lost 4 bases, and 8 bases lay in between. Germline assignment: CDR1 MNHGY and CDR2 SVAAGI. The CDR3 has 13 amino acids. CDR3 sequence reads: CASSSAINQPQHF. For the CDR3, the DNA is TGTGCCAGCAGTTCAGCGATTAATCAGCCCCAGCATTTT.

The V gene is TRBV11-2, the J gene TRBJ2-7; 7 bases map to TRBD1. Germline values: CDR1 SGHAT, CDR2 FQNNGV. The J segment lost 7 bases and the V segment lost 1 base, leaving 13 bases of the junction unmatched. The CDR3 runs to 16 residues. CDR3 amino acids: CASSLALQGFMGEQYF. The CDR3 DNA follows: TGTGCCAGCAGCTTAGCCCTACAGGGGTTTATGGGGGAGCAGTACTTC. Using reference TRBV11-2 and TRBJ2-7 for the parts outside the CDR3, the full variable domain is EAGVAQSPRYKIIEKRQSVAFWCNPISGHATLYWYQQILGQGPKLLIQFQNNGVVDDSQLPKDRFSAERLKGVDSTLKIQPAKLEDSAVYLCASSLALQGFMGEQYFGPGTRLTVT.

V and J are TRBV28 and TRBJ1-5, with 7 bases identical to TRBD1. After removal of 4 bases from V and 6 bases from J, the junction contained 12 bases not matched to a gene. The CDR3 covers 16 residues. The germline V gene has CDR1 MDHEN and CDR2 SYDVKM. This CDR3 is CASSSEFRGRTQPQHF. CDR3 sequence (DNA): TGTGCCAGCAGTTCGGAGTTCAGGGGGAGGACTCAGCCCCAGCATTTT.

The rearrangement uses TRBV10-3 and TRBJ1-5; D remains unclear. V lost 8 bases and J 6 bases, leaving 11 bases between the germline ends. The CDR3 runs to 12 residues. Germline CDR1 reads ENHRY; CDR2 reads SYGVKD. The DNA for the CDR3 is TGTGCCATCCGCGAAGGGAGTCAGCCCCAGCATTTT. Amino acid sequence: CAIREGSQPQHF.

The rearrangement joins TRBV5-5 to TRBJ2-1, with 8 nucleotides matching TRBD1. CDR3 length equals 15 residues. The germline V gene encodes CDR1 SGHKS and CDR2 YYEKEE (reference sequence). The ends lost 4 bases at V and 9 bases at J; junction bases unmatched: 12. In DNA, the CDR3 is TGTGCCAGCAGCATACCGGGACAGGTTCCCGGTGAGCAGTTCTTC. Encoded protein: CASSIPGQVPGEQFF.

The chain carries TRBV5-1 and TRBJ2-2; a possible D gene is TRBD1 (5 bases). The CDR3 runs to 12 residues. In germline, CDR1 is SGHRS, CDR2 YFSETQ. V lost 4 bases, J lost 5 bases, and 6 bases lay in between. This CDR3 is CASSPGTGELFF. Written as DNA, the CDR3 is TGCGCCAGCAGCCCAGGGACCGGGGAGCTGTTTTTT. Full variable domain (rest looked up from reference TRBV5-1 and TRBJ2-2): KAGVTQTPRYLIKTRGQQVTLSCSPISGHRSVSWYQQTPGQGLQFLFEYFSETQRNKGNFPGRFSGRQFSNSRSEMNVSTLELGDSALYLCASSPGTGELFFGEGSRLTVL.

The rearrangement links TRBV27 to TRBJ2-2, with 11 bases fitting TRBD2. The V segment lost 4 bases and the J segment 6 bases; nucleotides outside the gene matches: 10. Germline lookup yields CDR1 MNHEY and CDR2 SMNVEV (reference sequence). The CDR3 runs to 17 residues. The CDR3 bases are TGTGCCAGCAGTTCCTTTAGCGGGAGGGCCCTCGCCGGGGAGCTGTTTTTT. It codes for CASSSFSGRALAGELFF.

The V gene is TRBV20-1, the J gene TRBJ2-1; D gene uncertain. Germline assignment: CDR1 DFQATT and CDR2 SNEGSKA (reference sequence). There are 10 residues in the CDR3. The germline V and J ends were trimmed by 6 bases and 10 bases, with 10 bases remaining between them. CDR3 loop: CSATTREQFF. The CDR3 DNA reads as TGCAGTGCCACGACACGGGAGCAGTTCTTC.

The chain uses TRBV2 and TRBJ2-2; D is possibly TRBD2 (5 bases). The germline V and J ends were trimmed by 7 bases and 3 bases, with 12 bases remaining between them. This CDR3 region has 14 residues. Germline assignment: CDR1 SNHLY and CDR2 FYNNEI. CDR3 residues: CASKDSAYTGELFF. The CDR3 DNA reads TGTGCCAGCAAGGACTCAGCTTACACCGGGGAGCTGTTTTTT.

This sequence joins TRBV29-1 and TRBJ1-3, with D possibly matching TRBD1 (5 bases). The length of the CDR3 is 15 residues. Trimming removed 6 bases at V and 2 bases at J, with 17 bases between. Germline V gene sequence: CDR1 SQVTM, CDR2 ANQGSEA. The chain's CDR3 is CSVLTLDNTGNTIYF. The DNA for the CDR3 is TGCAGCGTGCTGACCTTGGACAATACTGGAAACACCATATATTTT. Full variable domain (outside the CDR3, taken from reference TRBV29-1 and TRBJ1-3): SAVISQKPSRDICQRGTSLTIQCQVDSQVTMMFWYRQQPGQSLTLIATANQGSEATYESGFVIDKFPISRPNLTFSTLTVSNMSPEDSSIYLCSVLTLDNTGNTIYFGEGSWLTVV.

The chain links TRBV6-5 to TRBJ2-7; 7 bases line up with TRBD1. This CDR3 has 13 residues. V lost 8 bases and J lost 2; bases outside the gene matches: 6. Germline CDR1 and CDR2: MNHEY and SVGAGI. This chain's CDR3 is CASSHRGTYEQYF. The CDR3 coding sequence is TGTGCCAGCTCTCACAGGGGAACCTACGAGCAGTACTTC.

The rearrangement uses TRBV27 and TRBJ1-1; TRBD1 might be the D (6 bases). In germline, CDR1 is MNHEY, CDR2 SMNVEV (reference sequence). Trimming cost V 5 bases and J 5 bases, with 12 bases left between them. The CDR3 is 13 residues long. The CDR3 reads CASSQGTITEAFF. CDR3 coding DNA: TGTGCCAGCAGTCAGGGGACGATTACTGAAGCTTTCTTT.